This T cell receptor (beta chain) was sequenced during a study of shared clonotypes between healthy human individuals. TCRdb's table, derived via immunoSEQ multiplex PCR, lists solely in-frame clones and lacks some. The sample yields about 1.5 million clones, approximately 98% seen once. The CDR3 is 16 residues long. V was shortened by 3 bases and J by 4 bases, with 19 bases between the two germline ends. Looked up from germline, CDR1 is GTSNPN and CDR2 is SVGIG (reference sequence). The chain carries TRBV30 and TRBJ1-5; D possibly corresponds to TRBD1 (5 bases). This TCR came from a man aged 25 to 45 in good health. Input material: naive CD4+ T cells sorted from blood. Subset in this sample: CD45RA+ positively selected. DNA for the CDR3: TGTGCCTGGAGCAAGAGACGGCAGGGTGGGAATCAGCCCCAGCATTTT. It specifies CAWSKRRQGGNQPQHF.